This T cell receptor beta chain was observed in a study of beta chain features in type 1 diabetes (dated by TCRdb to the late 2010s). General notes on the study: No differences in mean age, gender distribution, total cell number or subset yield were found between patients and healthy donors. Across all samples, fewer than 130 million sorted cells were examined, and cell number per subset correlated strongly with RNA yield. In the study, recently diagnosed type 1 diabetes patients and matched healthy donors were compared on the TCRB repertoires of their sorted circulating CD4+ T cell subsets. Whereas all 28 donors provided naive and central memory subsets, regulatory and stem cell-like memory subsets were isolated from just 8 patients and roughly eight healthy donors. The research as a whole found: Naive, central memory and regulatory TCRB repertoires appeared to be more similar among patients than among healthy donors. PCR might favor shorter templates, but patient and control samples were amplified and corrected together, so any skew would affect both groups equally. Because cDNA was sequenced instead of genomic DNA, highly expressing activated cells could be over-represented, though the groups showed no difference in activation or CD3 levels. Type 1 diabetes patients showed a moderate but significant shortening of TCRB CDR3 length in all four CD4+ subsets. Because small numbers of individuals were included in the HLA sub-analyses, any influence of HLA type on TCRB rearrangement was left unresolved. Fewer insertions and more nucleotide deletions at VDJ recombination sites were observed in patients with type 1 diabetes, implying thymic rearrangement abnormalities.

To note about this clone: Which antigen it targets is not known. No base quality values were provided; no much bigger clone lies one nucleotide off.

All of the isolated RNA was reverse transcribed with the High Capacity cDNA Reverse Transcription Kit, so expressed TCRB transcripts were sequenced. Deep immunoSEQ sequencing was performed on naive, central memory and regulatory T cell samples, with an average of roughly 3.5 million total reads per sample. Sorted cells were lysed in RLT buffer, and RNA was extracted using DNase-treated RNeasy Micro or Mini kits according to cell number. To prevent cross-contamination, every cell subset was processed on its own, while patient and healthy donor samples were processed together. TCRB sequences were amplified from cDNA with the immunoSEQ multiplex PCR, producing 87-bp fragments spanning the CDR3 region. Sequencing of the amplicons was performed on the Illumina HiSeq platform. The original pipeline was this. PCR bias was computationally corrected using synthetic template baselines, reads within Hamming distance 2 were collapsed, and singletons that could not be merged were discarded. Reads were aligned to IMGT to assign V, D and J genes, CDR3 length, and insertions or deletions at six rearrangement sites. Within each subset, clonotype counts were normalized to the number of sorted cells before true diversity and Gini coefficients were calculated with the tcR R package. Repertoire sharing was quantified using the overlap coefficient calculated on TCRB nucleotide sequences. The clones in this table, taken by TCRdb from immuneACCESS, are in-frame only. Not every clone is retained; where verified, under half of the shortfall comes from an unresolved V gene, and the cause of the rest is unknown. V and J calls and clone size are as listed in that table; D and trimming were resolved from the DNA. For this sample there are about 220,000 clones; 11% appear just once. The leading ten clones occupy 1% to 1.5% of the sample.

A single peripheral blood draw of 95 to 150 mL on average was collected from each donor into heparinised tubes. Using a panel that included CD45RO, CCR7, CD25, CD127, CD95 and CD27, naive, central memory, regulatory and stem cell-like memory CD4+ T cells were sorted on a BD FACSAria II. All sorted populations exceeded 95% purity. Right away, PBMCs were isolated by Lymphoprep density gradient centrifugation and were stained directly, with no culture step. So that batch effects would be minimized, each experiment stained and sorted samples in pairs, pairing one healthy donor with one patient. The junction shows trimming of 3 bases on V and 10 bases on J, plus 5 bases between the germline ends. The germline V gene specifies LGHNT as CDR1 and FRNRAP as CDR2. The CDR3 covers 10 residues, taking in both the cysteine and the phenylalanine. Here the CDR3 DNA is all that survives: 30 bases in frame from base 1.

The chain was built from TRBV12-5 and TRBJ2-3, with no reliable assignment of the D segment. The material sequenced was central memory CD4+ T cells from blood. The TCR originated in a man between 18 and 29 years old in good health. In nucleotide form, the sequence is TGTGCTAGTGGTTTCTTAGCGCAGTATTTT. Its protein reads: CASGFLAQYF.